A single sample gave rise to the 2 T cell receptor beta chains below, sequenced in a study of T cell changes during pregnancy in multiple sclerosis. TCRdb's copy holds only in-frame clones and misses some; the assay was immunoSEQ multiplex PCR. The table records fewer than 60,000 clones, roughly 90% of them present only once. This material consisted of CD4+ T cells from peripheral blood mononuclear cells, taken after pregnancy. These receptors were collected from a female donor with multiple sclerosis, enrolled in a pregnancy study.

In its sample, this clone was seen a few times. The V and J genes are TRBV30 and TRBJ1-6; D is perhaps TRBD1 (5 bases). With 7 bases removed from V and 7 bases from J, the gap between germline ends came to 14 bases. The CDR3 has 13 amino acids. CDR1 GTSNPN and CDR2 SVGIG come from the germline V gene (reference sequence). CDR3 in DNA: TGTGCCTTCCGGGACTCTGGGAATTCACCCCTCCACTTT. Its protein product is CAFRDSGNSPLHF.

This sequence joins TRBV18 and TRBJ1-6; D remains ambiguous. The CDR3 runs 14 residues. CDR1 is KGHSH, CDR2 LQKENI, per germline. V dropped 5 bases and J dropped 8 bases, with 13 bases sitting between them. This CDR3 is CASSSISGDSPLHF. The CDR3, as DNA: TGTGCCAGCTCATCAATTTCGGGAGATTCACCCCTCCACTTT.